This T cell receptor beta chain was sequenced in a study of cytomegalovirus exposure and HLA in healthy donors. Primers included in the PCR were 60 Vbeta and 13 Jbeta primers. Measured with immunoSEQ multiplex PCR; TCRdb has only the in-frame clones, and not every one. The data hold under 150,000 clones, with around 76% observed a single time. V was shortened by 0 bases and J by 8 bases, with 14 bases between the two germline ends. Germline CDR1 is LGHNA and CDR2 is YSLEER. The CDR3 has 15 amino acids. The chain is built from TRBV4-3 and TRBJ1-5; the D is unclear. This sequence originates from a woman between 50 and 59 years old in good health and CMV-seronegative. Sample: PBMCs. The DNA for the CDR3 is TGCGCCAGCAGCCAAGATCGAGAGGGTATCGAGCCCCAGCATTTT. Amino acids: CASSQDREGIEPQHF.